Shown below are 3 T cell receptor beta chains from a single sample sequenced in a study of blood T cell repertoires in COVID-19. TCRdb keeps only in-frame clones here, not all; method: immunoSEQ multiplex PCR. The sample shows under 95,000 clones, approximately 80% of them seen only once. The sequencing input was peripheral blood. These receptors were obtained from a woman older than 75 with active or convalescent COVID-19.

The CDR3 DNA follows: TGTGCCACCTCAAACCTAGCGGGACCGGGTGAGCAGTTCTTC. Its translation: CATSNLAGPGEQFF. The chain joins TRBV19 to TRBJ2-1; 9 bases align to TRBD2. The CDR3 has 14 residues. Looked up from germline, CDR1 is LNHDA and CDR2 is SQIVND (reference sequence). V shed 10 bases, J shed 9 bases, and the junction held 13 bases outside the gene matches.

The chain links TRBV7-3 to TRBJ2-3; 7 bases map to TRBD2. V was pared by 5 bases and J by 4 bases, with 12 bases of the junction left unmatched. Per the germline V gene, CDR1 is SGHTA and CDR2 is FQGTGA. This CDR3 comprises 16 residues. CDR3 bases: TGTGCCAGCAGCCTGGCCGGGCGGGGGAGCCCAGATACGCAGTATTTT. Translated, it gives CASSLAGRGSPDTQYF. The full variable domain, with the rest looked up from reference TRBV7-3 and TRBJ2-3, is GAGVSQTPSNKVTEKGKYVELRCDPISGHTALYWYRQSLGQGPEFLIYFQGTGAADDSGLPNDRFFAVRPEGSVSTLKIQRTERGDSAVYLCASSLAGRGSPDTQYFGPGTRLTVL.

J is TRBJ1-5 and V is TRBV9; TRBD1 matches 9 bases. Looked up from germline, CDR1 is SGDLS and CDR2 is YYNGEE. Losses at the gene ends were 3 bases for V and 9 bases for J; bases not matched to a gene: 7. The CDR3 covers 14 residues. This CDR3 is CASSATGGGWPQHF. CDR3 bases: TGTGCCAGCAGCGCTACAGGGGGCGGGTGGCCCCAGCATTTT.